This T cell receptor beta chain was profiled in a study of response to subunit inactivated influenza vaccine. About this clonotype: Its antigen is undetermined.

Via MiXCR, TCRdb re-called the RT-PCR reads, giving one row per CDR3 protein. The sample includes under 200,000 distinct CDR3 sequences, about 10% of them seen just once. Study observations and caveats: Each seasonal influenza vaccination, the authors suggested, recruits few new T cells.

This TCR derives from a man aged 50 to 69 who received an inactivated influenza vaccine. The specimen was CD8+ T cells sorted from PBMCs, collected around 25 months after vaccination.

CDR3 in amino acids: CASSQDFGHEQYF. The CDR3 nucleotides read TGTGCCAGCAGCCAAGATTTCGGGCACGAGCAGTACTTC. The chain recombines TRBV3-1 with TRBJ2-7; D call uncertain. CDR3 length equals 13 residues. Looked up from germline, CDR1 is LGHDT and CDR2 is YNNKEL (reference sequence). The V end lost 0 bases, the J end lost 5 bases, and 8 bases lay between the germline ends.